This TCR beta chain was recorded in a study of blood T cell repertoires in COVID-19. Study details: Both acute and convalescent COVID-19 samples were obtained from the United States, Italy and Spain.

Original processing methods: Amplification of reference gene primers provided the estimated nucleated cell counts. Using immunoSEQ multiplex PCR, the repertoire was profiled, and TCRdb retains in-frame clones only, with some absent. That table supplies the V and J calls and clone size; D and trimming were determined from the DNA. The sample lists under 250,000 clones, over 65% occurring once. This clone was counted between two and nine times. From germline, CDR1 is ENHRY and CDR2 SYGVKD. V was pared by 5 bases and J by 4 bases, with 11 bases between. This CDR3 has 13 residues. The sequenced sample consisted of peripheral blood. The sequence was obtained from a woman aged 70 to 79 with active or convalescent COVID-19. The rearrangement joins TRBV10-3 to TRBJ2-5, with TRBD2 as a possible D gene (5 bases). CDR3 region: CAISTRERETQYF. The CDR3 coding sequence is TGTGCCATCAGTACGAGGGAAAGAGAGACCCAGTACTTC.